Following are 14 T cell receptor beta chains from one sample sequenced in a study of tumor-infiltrating lymphocytes in oesophageal squamous cell carcinoma. One entry per CDR3 protein results from TCRdb running MiXCR on the PCR reads. The data contain about 13,000 distinct CDR3 sequences, approximately 58% of them singletons. The sample taken for sequencing was esophageal tumor tissue. These receptors were taken from a male donor with esophageal squamous cell carcinoma.

The chain couples TRBV7-9 to TRBJ1-1; D gene ambiguous. The CDR3 runs 13 residues. Trimming shortened V by 1 base and J by 4 bases, and 7 bases separated the two germline ends. CDR1 is SEHNR, CDR2 FQNEAQ, per germline (reference sequence). This CDR3 reads CASSLVFSTEAFF. CDR3 nucleotide sequence: TGTGCCAGCAGCTTAGTTTTCAGCACTGAAGCTTTCTTT.

This clonotype was detected ten times or more. The V and J genes are TRBV28 and TRBJ2-4, with 12 nucleotides matching TRBD2. CDR3 size: 17 residues. The V gene's germline CDR1 is MDHEN and CDR2 SYDVKM. V shed 3 bases, J shed 1 base, and the junction held 4 bases outside the gene matches. The CDR3 region has the DNA TGTGCCAGCAGTTTCCCTAGCGGGGGGGCCGCCAAAAACATTCAGTACTTC. Translated, it gives CASSFPSGGAAKNIQYF.

This clonotype showed up just once. The rearrangement joins TRBV2 to TRBJ2-4, with a possible D match to TRBD2 (6 bases). V lost 3 bases and J 4 bases, leaving 10 bases between the germline ends. There are 14 residues in the CDR3. CDR1 and CDR2 (germline): SNHLY, FYNNEI. CDR3 residues: CASSDWGRKNIQYF. The CDR3 DNA reads TGTGCCAGCAGTGATTGGGGGAGGAAAAACATTCAGTACTTC.

This clonotype appeared a single time. The J gene is TRBJ2-7, the V gene TRBV12-3 or TRBV12-4; no reliable D call. The J call may be faulty, since TRBJ2-5 better matches the DNA end. The CDR3 loop spans 12 amino acids. The CDR3 DNA is TGTGCCAGCAGCTCCTGGGAAGAGACCCAGTACTTC. Its protein is CASSSWEETQYF.

This clonotype was recorded many times. V is TRBV2 and J is TRBJ1-5, with 7 bases fitting TRBD1. This CDR3 has 15 residues. V shed 4 bases, J shed 1 base, and the junction held 4 bases outside the gene matches. Germline V lookup: CDR1 SNHLY, CDR2 FYNNEI. CDR3 loop: CASSVGQASNQPQHF. CDR3 nucleotides: TGTGCCAGCAGTGTAGGACAGGCCAGCAATCAGCCCCAGCATTTT.

The V call is TRBV12-5, the J call TRBJ2-3, with 13 bases lining up with TRBD2. Per the germline V gene, CDR1 is LGHNT and CDR2 is FRNRAP. The CDR3 is 16 amino acids. Unmatched junction bases numbered 6, after V lost 5 bases and J lost 4 bases. The CDR3 loop reads CASGPGTSGMADTQYF. In DNA, the CDR3 is TGTGCTAGTGGTCCCGGGACTAGCGGGATGGCAGATACGCAGTATTTT.

The sample holds a few counts of this clonotype. V is TRBV2 and J is TRBJ1-3; no definite D call. Germline assignment: CDR1 SNHLY and CDR2 FYNNEI. Trimming removed 11 bases from V and 0 bases from J, with 5 bases in between. There are 11 residues in the CDR3. The CDR3 spells CARNSGNTIYF. CDR3 nucleotides: TGTGCCCGTAACTCTGGAAACACCATATATTTT. Full variable domain (missing parts from reference TRBV2 and TRBJ1-3): EPEVTQTPSHQVTQMGQEVILRCVPISNHLYFYWYRQILGQKVEFLVSFYNNEISEKSEIFDDQFSVERPDGSNFTLKIRSTKLEDSAMYFCARNSGNTIYFGEGSWLTVV.

The V gene is TRBV7-4, the J gene TRBJ2-3; 12 bases are shared with TRBD1. CDR3 length equals 15 residues. Germline V gene lookup returns CDR1 SGHVT and CDR2 SQSDAQ. J was trimmed by 2 bases and V by 5 bases; bases with no gene match: 2. CDR3 residues: CASSGGQGATDTQYF. CDR3 coding DNA: TGTGCCAGCAGCGGGGGACAGGGGGCCACAGATACGCAGTATTTT.

The chain couples TRBV7-6 to TRBJ2-1; D is tentatively TRBD1 or TRBD2 (6 bases each). The J call is doubtful: the DNA matches TRBJ2-5 better. The CDR3 sequence is 15 residues long. The germline V gene has CDR1 SGHVS and CDR2 FNYEAQ. CDR3 in amino acids: CASSSTTGAQETQYF. The DNA of the CDR3 is TGTGCCAGCAGCTCCACGACGGGGGCCCAAGAGACCCAGTACTTC.

The chain employs TRBV10-2 and TRBJ2-5; 7 bases map to TRBD2. The DNA matches TRBJ2-4 better at its end, which makes the J call doubtful. Germline-derived CDR1 and CDR2 are WSHSY and SAAADI. This CDR3 is built from 15 residues. The CDR3 sequence is CASSRGGWDKNIQYF. DNA of the CDR3: TGCGCCAGCAGTCGCGGGGGTTGGGACAAAAACATTCAGTACTTC.

This sequence joins TRBV7-2 and TRBJ2-7, with 8 nucleotides matching TRBD1. The J call may not be correct, given that the DNA end is closer to TRBJ1-2. CDR3 length: 14 residues. Germline V lookup: CDR1 SGHTA, CDR2 FQGNSA. The CDR3 coding sequence is TGTGCCAGCAGCCCAAAGGACAGGGTAGGCGGCTACACCTTC. Translated: CASSPKDRVGGYTF.

This rearrangement joins TRBV28 to TRBJ2-6; no clear D. The end of the DNA is better explained by TRBJ2-7, so the J call may be wrong. CDR3 length equals 15 residues. The V gene's germline CDR1 is MDHEN and CDR2 SYDVKM. The CDR3 region is CASSQMTIGSYEQYF. The DNA for the CDR3 is TGTGCCAGCAGTCAGATGACAATTGGCTCCTACGAGCAGTACTTC.

This clonotype came up many times. This chain links TRBV5-4 with TRBJ2-5; 13 bases are a match to TRBD2. The J call may be in error: the DNA end matches TRBJ2-1 better. The germline V gene has CDR1 SGHNT and CDR2 YYREEE (reference sequence). This CDR3 is built from 16 residues. Here the CDR3 reads CASSRPGLAGSGEQFF. The CDR3 bases are TGTGCCAGCAGTCGACCGGGACTAGCGGGGTCCGGTGAGCAGTTCTTC.

This clonotype came up many times. The rearrangement links TRBV7-2 to TRBJ2-6; 7 positions agree with TRBD1. After removal of 2 bases from V and 2 bases from J, the junction contained 6 bases not matched to a gene. The CDR3 has 17 amino acids. CDR1 and CDR2 (germline): SGHTA, FQGNSA. The CDR3 sequence is CASSLNQGGAGANVLTF. DNA for the CDR3: TGTGCCAGCAGCTTAAATCAAGGGGGCGCTGGGGCCAACGTCCTGACTTTC.